What follows describes a single TCR beta chain. What it recognizes is unknown. A read error may account for a junction end that differs from germline. This record comes from a study of tumor-infiltrating lymphocytes in primary liver carcinoma. The wider study: These were node-negative, non-metastatic T1-T3 tumors of roughly 4 to 10 cm. Study outcomes and limitations: Tumor region pairs showed greater overlap than either tumor-adjacent or tumor-blood pairs did. Present in all five tumor regions were only about 7-25% of the top clones.

Making TCR beta cDNA involved 400 to 600 ng total RNA and a constant-region primer. ARM-PCR, slightly modified, supplied the TCR beta libraries through three nested multiplex PCR rounds. Forward primers for TRBV1-TRBV30 and a C-beta reverse primer served the first two PCR rounds, at 10 cycles each. TCRdb recomputed calls from the multiplex PCR reads with MiXCR, one row per CDR3 protein. Of roughly 100,000 distinct CDR3 sequences in the sample, roughly 80% are singletons; the top ten hold 15% to 25%. Taking 20-30 mg of unsorted bulk tissue, the authors co-extracted RNA and DNA. CDR3 length equals 15 residues. CDR1 is SGHRS, CDR2 YFSETQ, per germline.

What was sequenced was liver tumor tissue from sampling region 3. Regarding subset: tumor region T3, left-lateral pole. The gene calls are TRBV5-1 and TRBJ2-7; D might be TRBD1 or TRBD2, each matching 5 bases. The sequence was collected from a man in his forties with primary liver carcinoma and hepatitis B virus infection. CDR3 residues: CTSSFTWGFQAEQYF. CDR3 nucleotide sequence: TGCACCAGCAGCTTTACATGGGGGTTTCAGGCCGAGCAGTACTTC.